A single sample is the source of the 10 T cell receptor beta chains below, sequenced in a study of blood T cell repertoires in COVID-19 (dated by TCRdb to about 2020). Preparation of the library involved the immunoSEQ multiplex PCR assay. TCRdb obtained this table from immuneACCESS and retained in-frame rearrangements with V and J assigned. These tables miss some clones; where compared with another copy, unresolved V genes account for less than half of the shortfall, and the remainder is unexplained. The sample table holds 330,000 or so clones, of which about 90% were seen once. The ten top clones hold approximately 3.1% of the sample. Sequencing used PBMCs or T cells enriched from blood (not recorded which). These receptors were taken from a woman in her twenties or thirties who had recovered from COVID-19.

The J gene is TRBJ2-2, the V gene TRBV2, with D possibly matching TRBD2 (6 bases). V shed 8 bases and J shed 4 bases, with 20 bases lying between them. The germline gives CDR1 SNHLY, CDR2 FYNNEI. The CDR3 covers 16 residues. The CDR3 reads CASDSDGSPGTGELFF. DNA of the CDR3: TGTGCCAGCGATTCGGACGGGAGCCCAGGCACCGGGGAGCTGTTTTTT.

The chain uses TRBV5-1 and TRBJ2-7; 7 bases line up with TRBD1. CDR3 length: 12 residues. From germline, CDR1 is SGHRS and CDR2 YFSETQ. The V gene end was trimmed by 2 bases and the J gene end by 5 bases; junction bases not matched to a gene: 1. The CDR3 region has the DNA TGCGCCAGCAGCTTTACAGGGGACGAGCAGTACTTC. Protein sequence: CASSFTGDEQYF. The variable domain in full, with the rest retrieved from reference TRBV5-1 and TRBJ2-7, is KAGVTQTPRYLIKTRGQQVTLSCSPISGHRSVSWYQQTPGQGLQFLFEYFSETQRNKGNFPGRFSGRQFSNSRSEMNVSTLELGDSALYLCASSFTGDEQYFGPGTRLTVT.

V and J are TRBV11-1 and TRBJ2-2, with D perhaps matching TRBD2 (6 bases). Trimming removed 5 bases at V and 5 bases at J, with 15 bases between. The CDR3 extends over 15 amino acids. From germline, CDR1 is SGHAT and CDR2 FQDESV (reference sequence). In nucleotides, the CDR3 is TGTGCCAGCAGCCCGCAGGGAGGCTTGACCGGGGAGCTGTTTTTT. It encodes CASSPQGGLTGELFF. The complete variable domain, with remaining parts taken from reference TRBV11-1 and TRBJ2-2, reads EAEVAQSPRYKITEKSQAVAFWCDPISGHATLYWYRQILGQGPELLVQFQDESVVDDSQLPKDRFSAERLKGVDSTLKIQPAELGDSAMYLCASSPQGGLTGELFFGEGSRLTVL.

The rearrangement joins TRBV5-8 to TRBJ2-3; 8 positions agree with TRBD2. CDR3 size: 15 residues. V shed 2 bases and J 0 bases; nucleotides not matched to a gene: 2. Germline V gives CDR1 SGHTS, CDR2 YDEGEE. The CDR3 bases are TGTGCCAGCAGCTTAGCGGGAGCTAGCACAGATACGCAGTATTTT. This translates into CASSLAGASTDTQYF.

The chain is built from TRBV12-5 and TRBJ2-7, with 7 positions matching TRBD2. V was pared by 9 bases and J by 5 bases, with 10 bases of the junction left unmatched. The CDR3 has 13 amino acids. CDR1 LGHNT and CDR2 FRNRAP come from the germline V gene. The CDR3 spells CARRGGSNHEQYF. The CDR3, as DNA: TGTGCTAGGAGGGGAGGGTCTAACCACGAGCAGTACTTC. The whole variable domain, remainder taken from reference TRBV12-5 and TRBJ2-7, is DARVTQTPRHKVTEMGQEVTMRCQPILGHNTVFWYRQTMMQGLELLAYFRNRAPLDDSGMPKDRFSAEMPDATLATLKIQPSEPRDSAVYFCARRGGSNHEQYFGPGTRLTVT.

The chain employs TRBV18 and TRBJ1-3; D might be TRBD1 (5 bases). Germline V CDR1 and CDR2: KGHSH, LQKENI. Trimming left V 4 bases short and J 1 base short, with 20 bases between. This CDR3 is 18 amino acids long. CDR3 in amino acids: CASSQQIPSTVSGNTIYF. In DNA, the CDR3 is TGTGCCAGCTCACAACAGATCCCGTCGACAGTTTCTGGAAACACCATATATTTT. Full variable domain (rest looked up from reference TRBV18 and TRBJ1-3): NAGVMQNPRHLVRRRGQEARLRCSPMKGHSHVYWYRQLPEEGLKFMVYLQKENIIDESGMPKERFSAEFPKEGPSILRIQQVVRGDSAAYFCASSQQIPSTVSGNTIYFGEGSWLTVV.

The chain uses TRBV5-1 and TRBJ1-1, with D possibly TRBD1 on 6 matching bases. The CDR3 is 13 residues long. Trimming left V 4 bases short and J 4 bases short, with 11 bases between. In germline, CDR1 is SGHRS, CDR2 YFSETQ. The chain's CDR3 is CASSLWTATEAFF. CDR3 nucleotides: TGCGCCAGCAGCCTTTGGACAGCCACTGAAGCTTTCTTT.

The sample holds one count of this clone. This chain connects TRBV9 to TRBJ2-7; 7 nucleotides match TRBD1. There are 15 residues in the CDR3. The V gene's germline CDR1 is SGDLS and CDR2 YYNGEE. V lost 0 bases, J lost 0 bases, and 3 bases stayed unmatched. The CDR3 is CASSVAGGVSYEQYF. The CDR3 bases are TGTGCCAGCAGCGTAGCAGGGGGAGTCTCCTACGAGCAGTACTTC. Supplemented by reference TRBV9 and TRBJ2-7, the full variable domain reads DSGVTQTPKHLITATGQRVTLRCSPRSGDLSVYWYQQSLDQGLQFLIQYYNGEERAKGNILERFSAQQFPDLHSELNLSSLELGDSALYFCASSVAGGVSYEQYFGPGTRLTVT.

The V gene is TRBV15, the J gene TRBJ1-3; 10 bases are a match to TRBD1. CDR3 length: 13 amino acids. The germline V gene encodes CDR1 LNHNV and CDR2 YYDKDF (reference sequence). With V trimmed by 3 bases and J by 7 bases, 0 bases remained unmatched. In DNA, the CDR3 is TGTGCCACCAGCAGGGACAGGGGGAACACCATATATTTT. This codes for CATSRDRGNTIYF.

The V gene is TRBV11-2, the J gene TRBJ2-3, with 9 positions matching TRBD2. The CDR3 spans 16 residues. The V gene end was trimmed by 6 bases and the J gene end by 0 bases; junction bases not matched to a gene: 7. In germline, CDR1 is SGHAT, CDR2 FQNNGV. This chain's CDR3 is CASSTGAGGSTDTQYF. DNA of the CDR3: TGTGCCAGCAGTACGGGCGCGGGGGGGAGCACAGATACGCAGTATTTT.